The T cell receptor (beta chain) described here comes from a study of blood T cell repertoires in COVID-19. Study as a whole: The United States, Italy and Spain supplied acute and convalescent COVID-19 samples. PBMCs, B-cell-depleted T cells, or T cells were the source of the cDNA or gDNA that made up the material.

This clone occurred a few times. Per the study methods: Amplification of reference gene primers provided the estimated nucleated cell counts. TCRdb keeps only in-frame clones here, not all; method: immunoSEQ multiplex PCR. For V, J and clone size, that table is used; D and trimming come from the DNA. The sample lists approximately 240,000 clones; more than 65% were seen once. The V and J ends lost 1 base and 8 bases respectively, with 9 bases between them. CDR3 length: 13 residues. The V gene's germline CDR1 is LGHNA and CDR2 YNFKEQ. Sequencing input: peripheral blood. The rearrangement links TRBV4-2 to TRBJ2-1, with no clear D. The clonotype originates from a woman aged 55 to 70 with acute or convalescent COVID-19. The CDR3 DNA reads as TGTGCCAGCAGCCAAGTCCTCGTCTATGAGCAGTTCTTC. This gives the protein CASSQVLVYEQFF.